The 24 T cell receptor beta chains reported below all come from one sample, sequenced in a study of T-cell memory formation after mild COVID-19. TCRdb fed the 5' RACE reads into MiXCR, producing one record per CDR3 protein. This repertoire shows about 160,000 distinct CDR3 sequences, 25% to 40% found once; its top ten account for around 11%. Sequencing was performed on PBMCs or a T cell subset sorted from them (not recorded which). These TCRs come from an adult woman who had mild COVID-19 (a few samples of this study predate the infection). Cell type and time point are not known.

This chain uses TRBV12-3 or TRBV12-4 with TRBJ2-1, with D perhaps matching TRBD2 (5 bases). V lost 6 bases to trimming and J lost 2 bases, with 14 bases between them. CDR3 length: 15 residues. CDR3 loop: CASSRLSSPYNEQFF. CDR3 bases: TGTGCCAGCAGCAGACTATCGAGTCCCTACAATGAGCAGTTCTTC.

V gene TRBV24-1 combines with J gene TRBJ2-2; D tentatively fits TRBD1 or TRBD2 (5 bases each). The CDR3 has 15 residues. Trimming removed 7 bases at V and 3 bases at J, with 14 bases between. Germline CDR1 KGHDR, CDR2 SFDVKD. The CDR3 nucleotides read TGTGCCACCAGCAACGAGGGGACGGACACCGGGGAGCTGTTTTTT. Residues: CATSNEGTDTGELFF.

This clonotype was seen at least ten times. The chain employs TRBV7-8 and TRBJ2-7; 9 nucleotides agree with TRBD1. Trimming removed 5 bases from V and 5 bases from J; junction bases left unmatched: 7. The CDR3 is 14 amino acids. Germline-derived CDR1 and CDR2 are SGHVS and FQNEAQ. The chain's CDR3 is CASSVRDRAHEQYF. CDR3 nucleotide sequence: TGTGCCAGCAGCGTCCGGGACAGGGCCCACGAGCAGTACTTC.

A few counts support this clonotype. The rearrangement links TRBV30 to TRBJ2-3; 11 bases line up with TRBD1. CDR1 is GTSNPN and CDR2 is SVGIG in the germline V gene (reference sequence). With 2 bases clipped from V and 2 bases from J, the junction kept 6 bases outside the gene matches. The CDR3 covers 16 residues. The CDR3 sequence is CAWSPRDRGFTDTQYF. In nucleotides, the CDR3 is TGTGCCTGGAGTCCCCGGGACAGGGGGTTCACAGATACGCAGTATTTT.

There are a few counts of this clonotype. At one of its ends the junction is not consistent with the germline gene, which may arise from a read error. V usage is TRBV7-2 and J usage is TRBJ2-1, with 10 bases identical to TRBD2. The CDR3 extends over 15 amino acids. Germline CDR1 and CDR2: SGHTA and FQGNSA. Here the CDR3 reads CASSPTSGSYNEQFF. The CDR3 bases are TGCGCCAGCAGCCCGACTAGCGGGTCATACAATGAGCAGTTCTTC.

This clonotype was counted a few times. The J gene is TRBJ2-3, the V gene TRBV29-1; 7 bases match TRBD2. Germline CDR1 and CDR2: SQVTM and ANQGSEA. V gave up 7 bases and J gave up 3 bases; unmatched junction bases: 19. There are 17 residues in the CDR3. CDR3 DNA sequence: TGCAGCGCTTCTGAAAGGGGCAGGGAGGGTGCGACAGATACGCAGTATTTT. The encoded protein is CSASERGREGATDTQYF.

This clonotype has just a few counts. V gene TRBV9 combines with J gene TRBJ2-3; 9 nucleotides match TRBD2. CDR1 and CDR2 (germline): SGDLS, YYNGEE. The CDR3 runs to 14 residues. Unmatched junction bases numbered 2, after V lost 2 bases and J lost 4 bases. Here the CDR3 reads CASSVVAGADTQYF. The CDR3 region has the DNA TGTGCCAGCAGCGTGGTAGCGGGAGCAGATACGCAGTATTTT. Full variable domain (outside the CDR3, taken from reference TRBV9 and TRBJ2-3): DSGVTQTPKHLITATGQRVTLRCSPRSGDLSVYWYQQSLDQGLQFLIQYYNGEERAKGNILERFSAQQFPDLHSELNLSSLELGDSALYFCASSVVAGADTQYFGPGTRLTVL.

This clonotype has more than one count but fewer than ten. The gene calls are TRBV29-1 and TRBJ1-2; 9 bases match TRBD1. The trim removed 2 bases at V and 6 bases at J, leaving 7 bases unmatched. The CDR3 is 14 amino acids. Germline V gene sequence: CDR1 SQVTM, CDR2 ANQGSEA. Here the CDR3 DNA reads TGCAGCGTTGAAACTACAGGGGGCGGGAATGGCTACACCTTC. Residues: CSVETTGGGNGYTF.

The chain is built from TRBV7-6 and TRBJ2-1; the match to TRBD2 covers 7 bases. Germline assignment: CDR1 SGHVS and CDR2 FNYEAQ. The ends lost 2 bases at V and 6 bases at J; junction bases unmatched: 4. The CDR3 length is 14 residues. CDR3 DNA sequence: TGTGCCAGCAGCTTACACGGCGGGGGCAATGAGCAGTTCTTC. This gives the protein CASSLHGGGNEQFF.

Here the CDR3 reads CASSIGSGPTYEQYF. DNA of the CDR3: TGTGCCAGTAGTATAGGCTCAGGCCCTACCTACGAGCAGTACTTC. V and J are TRBV19 and TRBJ2-7; no reliable D call. The germline gives CDR1 LNHDA, CDR2 SQIVND (reference sequence). CDR3 size: 15 residues. Trimming shortened V by 1 base and J by 2 bases, and 12 bases separated the two germline ends.

The chain combines TRBV28 with TRBJ1-2; the D gene is possibly TRBD1 (5 bases). The CDR3 covers 12 residues. Germline V lookup: CDR1 MDHEN, CDR2 SYDVKM. Between the trimmed V and J ends, which lost 6 bases and 5 bases, there was a span of 10 bases. CDR3: CASSLQEYGYTF. CDR3 nucleotide sequence: TGTGCCAGCAGCCTACAGGAATATGGCTACACCTTC.

The chain joins TRBV9 to TRBJ2-2; D is ambiguous. Germline CDR1 reads SGDLS; CDR2 reads YYNGEE. V dropped 0 bases and J dropped 7 bases, with 4 bases sitting between them. This CDR3 comprises 12 residues. CDR3 in DNA: TGTGCCAGCAGCGTAGGACACGGGGAGCTGTTTTTT. Its translation is CASSVGHGELFF.

The rearrangement joins TRBV7-8 to TRBJ2-2, with D possibly TRBD1 on 6 matching bases. Trimming took off 10 bases at V and 5 bases at J, with 11 bases between the two ends. CDR1 is SGHVS and CDR2 is FQNEAQ in the germline V gene. The CDR3 contains 12 residues. The CDR3 bases are TGTGCCATCACAGGGAGTACCGGGGAGCTGTTTTTT. It yields the protein CAITGSTGELFF.

This chain links TRBV20-1 with TRBJ1-1, with D uncertain. V was cut by 7 bases and J by 0 bases, with 12 bases left in between. The CDR3 has 13 amino acids. Per the germline V gene, CDR1 is DFQATT and CDR2 is SNEGSKA (reference sequence). The CDR3 nucleotides are TGCAGTGTCTCGTCACCGATGAACACTGAAGCTTTCTTT. This codes for CSVSSPMNTEAFF.

This clonotype was observed a handful of times. The chain couples TRBV7-9 to TRBJ2-1; 8 positions agree with TRBD1. The germline gives CDR1 SEHNR, CDR2 FQNEAQ (reference sequence). The CDR3 contains 15 residues. V was clipped by 3 bases and J by 12 bases; unmatched bases: 13. The CDR3 spells CASSFSGQVFIGQFF. In DNA form, the CDR3 reads TGTGCCAGCAGCTTCTCGGGACAGGTTTTTATAGGGCAGTTCTTC.

This clonotype has a handful of counts. The chain employs TRBV20-1 and TRBJ2-1; 7 positions match TRBD2. The V and J ends lost 5 bases and 2 bases, in that order; junction bases with no gene match: 15. This CDR3 region has 17 residues. The germline CDR1 and CDR2 sequences are DFQATT and SNEGSKA (reference sequence). DNA for the CDR3: TGCAGTGCTTTCGGCCCCTCGGGAGGTGGGACCTACAATGAGCAGTTCTTC. This codes for CSAFGPSGGGTYNEQFF.

The chain recombines TRBV7-9 with TRBJ1-6, with D maybe TRBD1 (5 bases). The CDR3 is made up of 16 amino acids. CDR1 is SEHNR and CDR2 is FQNEAQ in the germline V gene (reference sequence). V was pared by 5 bases and J by 8 bases, with 19 bases between. CDR3 sequence (DNA): TGTGCCAGCAGCCCCGGGACGGCCCTGCACCATTCACCCCTCCACTTT. Translated: CASSPGTALHHSPLHF.

The chain carries TRBV7-9 and TRBJ1-1, with a weak D call TRBD1 (5 bases). V was trimmed by 1 base and J by 4 bases, leaving 10 bases between them. The CDR3 has 14 residues. The germline V gene has CDR1 SEHNR and CDR2 FQNEAQ (reference sequence). The CDR3 reads CASSLGAGPTEAFF. The CDR3 DNA sequence: TGTGCCAGCAGCTTAGGAGCAGGGCCCACTGAAGCTTTCTTT.

This chain connects TRBV5-1 to TRBJ2-7, with 10 nucleotides matching TRBD2. V shed 3 bases, J shed 5 bases, and the junction held 11 bases outside the gene matches. The germline CDR1 and CDR2 sequences are SGHRS and YFSETQ. The CDR3 spans 16 residues. CDR3 bases: TGCGCCAGCAGCTCCCCTCTAGCGGGAGACCAAAACGAGCAGTACTTC. Translating gives CASSSPLAGDQNEQYF. Full variable domain (remainder filled in from reference TRBV5-1 and TRBJ2-7): KAGVTQTPRYLIKTRGQQVTLSCSPISGHRSVSWYQQTPGQGLQFLFEYFSETQRNKGNFPGRFSGRQFSNSRSEMNVSTLELGDSALYLCASSSPLAGDQNEQYFGPGTRLTVT.

The V and J genes are TRBV24-1 and TRBJ2-7; 14 nucleotides align to TRBD2. Germline V lookup: CDR1 KGHDR, CDR2 SFDVKD. This CDR3 comprises 15 residues. The ends lost 6 bases at V and 7 bases at J; junction bases unmatched: 7. CDR3 DNA: TGTGCCACCAGTCGACTAGCGGGAGGGCCTGAGGAGCAGTACTTC. This encodes CATSRLAGGPEEQYF.

There are a few counts of this clonotype. V gene TRBV6-5 combines with J gene TRBJ2-3; 10 bases agree with TRBD1. Germline loops: CDR1 MNHEY, CDR2 SVGAGI. The CDR3 is 16 amino acids. The V and J ends lost 6 bases and 3 bases, in that order; junction bases with no gene match: 9. CDR3 nucleotides: TGTGCCAGCAGGCCAACTTGGACAGGGGGGACAGATACGCAGTATTTT. Its protein product is CASRPTWTGGTDTQYF.

This clonotype occurred a few times. The rearrangement links TRBV7-6 to TRBJ2-2; the D is unclear. The CDR3 sequence is 11 residues long. Germline-derived CDR1 and CDR2 are SGHVS and FNYEAQ. The V gene lost 5 bases and the J gene lost 6 bases, with 4 bases spanning the gap. As DNA, the CDR3 is TGTGCCAGCAGCCCGCCCGGGGAGCTGTTTTTT. Residues: CASSPPGELFF.

V usage is TRBV9 and J usage is TRBJ2-2; 16 bases fit TRBD2. The CDR3 is 21 residues long. Germline loops: CDR1 SGDLS, CDR2 YYNGEE. The ends lost 4 bases at V and 2 bases at J; junction bases unmatched: 14. CDR3 coding DNA: TGTGCCAGCAGCAACCCTCGGGGGGGACTAGCGGGAGGGACTAACACCGGGGAGCTGTTTTTT. Its translation is CASSNPRGGLAGGTNTGELFF.

The chain links TRBV6-6 to TRBJ2-6; D possibly matches TRBD1 or TRBD2 (6 bases each). Germline CDR1 and CDR2: MNHNY and SVGAGI (reference sequence). This CDR3 spans 18 amino acids. V was shortened by 7 bases and J by 2 bases, with 21 bases between the two germline ends. This CDR3 is CASIHGGRILPGANVLTF. The CDR3, as DNA: TGTGCCAGCATTCACGGGGGCAGAATCCTCCCTGGGGCCAACGTCCTGACTTTC.